Listed below are T cell receptor beta chains from one sample, sequenced in a study of T cells after yellow fever vaccination. Using its own MiXCR run on the 5' RACE reads, TCRdb lists one record per CDR3 protein. The table shows some 170,000 distinct CDR3 sequences, with about a tenth occurring only once. The input for sequencing was CD8+ T cells sorted from PBMCs, taken 45 days after the yellow fever booster vaccination. These receptors were collected from a man aged 18 to 30 who received the YFV17D yellow fever vaccine. Each CDR3 is given with its conserved first and last residue. A D gene is named only where the DNA matches it firmly. The size field is filled for only some rows; it gives once, few, many or a size class.

V gene,J gene,clone size,D gene,CDR3 protein,CDR3 DNA
TRBV5-4,TRBJ1-2,.,TRBD1,CASSLMGDSADGYTF,TGTGCCAGCAGCTTGATGGGGGACAGCGCGGATGGCTACACCTTC
TRBV6-5,TRBJ2-3,.,.,CASRGATSTDTQYF,TGTGCCAGCAGAGGGGCCACTAGCACAGATACGCAGTATTTT
TRBV14,TRBJ2-2,few,.,CASSHLFPGELFF,TGTGCCAGCAGCCATCTATTCCCCGGGGAGCTGTTTTTT
TRBV20-1,TRBJ2-7,few,.,CSARGQEGYYEQYF,TGCAGTGCCAGAGGTCAGGAGGGGTACTACGAGCAGTACTTC
TRBV3-1,TRBJ2-7,many,.,CASSQEGPRSYEQYF,TGTGCCAGCAGCCAAGAGGGGCCCCGGTCCTACGAGCAGTACTTC
TRBV7-6,TRBJ2-1,.,.,CASTEGGVWNNEQFF,TGTGCCAGCACCGAAGGGGGAGTTTGGAACAATGAGCAGTTCTTC
TRBV25-1,TRBJ1-6,few,TRBD1,CASSEWTGALNRLYNSPLHF,TGTGCCAGCAGTGAATGGACAGGGGCGCTTAACCGCCTCTATAATTCACCCCTCCACTTT
TRBV11-2,TRBJ2-3,few,.,CASRLRGLTSTDTQYF,TGTGCCAGCAGACTCCGGGGCTTGACAAGCACAGATACGCAGTATTTT
TRBV11-2,TRBJ2-1,.,TRBD1,CASSPRDRGLDEQFF,TGTGCCAGCAGCCCCCGGGACAGGGGTTTGGATGAGCAGTTCTTC
TRBV4-1,TRBJ2-7,many,.,CASGGPPFYEQYF,TGCGCCAGCGGGGGGCCGCCGTTTTACGAGCAGTACTTC
TRBV3-2,TRBJ2-5,few,.,CASSQDIPGTGAQETQYF,TGTGCCAGCAGCCAAGATATCCCCGGGACAGGGGCACAAGAGACCCAGTACTTC
TRBV9,TRBJ2-2,few,.,CASSVEGDHTGELFF,TGTGCCAGCAGCGTAGAGGGGGACCACACCGGGGAGCTGTTTTTT
TRBV19,TRBJ1-2,.,.,CASSTGERFGYTF,TGTGCCAGTAGTACGGGTGAACGCTTTGGCTACACCTTC
TRBV4-1,TRBJ1-1,few,.,CASSQVRDGITEAFF,TGCGCCAGCAGCCAAGTGAGGGACGGAATCACTGAAGCTTTCTTT
TRBV19,TRBJ1-5,.,.,CASKPGGNQPQHF,TGTGCCAGTAAACCAGGAGGGAATCAGCCCCAGCATTTT
TRBV29-1,TRBJ2-2,few,.,CSVEGARGELFF,TGCAGCGTTGAGGGGGCGCGCGGGGAGCTGTTTTTT
TRBV7-9,TRBJ2-1,few,TRBD2,CASSLPTSGGIDEQFF,TGTGCCAGCAGCTTACCGACTAGCGGGGGCATCGATGAGCAGTTCTTC
TRBV4-1,TRBJ1-1,.,.,CASSQEGSMNTEAFF,TGCGCCAGCAGCCAGGAGGGTTCTATGAACACTGAAGCTTTCTTT
TRBV5-1,TRBJ1-1,.,.,CASSESGSGMNTEAFF,TGCGCCAGCAGCGAGTCAGGGTCTGGGATGAACACTGAAGCTTTCTTT
TRBV5-1,TRBJ2-7,many,TRBD2,CASSLAVAGDYEQYF,TGCGCCAGCAGCTTGGCGGTAGCGGGGGACTACGAGCAGTACTTC
TRBV4-3,TRBJ2-1,few,.,CASSWGLNNEQFF,TGCGCCAGCAGCTGGGGGCTGAACAATGAGCAGTTCTTC
TRBV7-9,TRBJ2-1,few,.,CASSLVSNEQFF,TGTGCCAGCAGCTTAGTGAGCAATGAGCAGTTCTTC
TRBV4-2,TRBJ1-2,.,.,CASSQAGAEPTSAF,TGTGCCAGCAGCCAAGCAGGGGCAGAACCCACAAGCGCCTTC
TRBV24-1,TRBJ2-5,.,.,CATPAPARQQETQYF,TGTGCGACCCCCGCACCCGCCAGACAACAAGAGACCCAGTACTTC
TRBV2,TRBJ2-3,.,.,CASRWENTQYF,TGTGCCAGCCGGTGGGAGAATACGCAGTATTTT
TRBV4-3,TRBJ1-2,few,TRBD1,CASSQDEQGHYGYTF,TGCGCCAGCAGCCAAGATGAACAGGGGCACTATGGCTACACCTTC
TRBV25-1,TRBJ2-3,.,TRBD2,CASSDDGKAGWIGSRTDTQYF,TGTGCCAGCAGTGATGATGGGAAAGCGGGGTGGATCGGATCTCGCACAGATACGCAGTATTTT
TRBV4-1,TRBJ1-4,.,.,CASSLRTGHLNEKLFF,TGCGCCAGCAGCCTAAGAACGGGACACCTTAATGAAAAACTGTTTTTT
TRBV3-1,TRBJ2-1,.,.,CASSQVAGTPYNEQFF,TGTGCCAGCAGCCAAGTAGCTGGCACCCCATACAATGAGCAGTTCTTC
TRBV20-1,TRBJ1-1,.,TRBD1,CSARTGQGNTEAFF,TGCAGTGCTAGGACGGGACAGGGGAACACTGAAGCTTTCTTT
TRBV7-2,TRBJ2-3,many,TRBD2,CASSFLAGSTDTQYF,TGTGCCAGCAGCTTTCTAGCGGGGAGCACAGATACGCAGTATTTT